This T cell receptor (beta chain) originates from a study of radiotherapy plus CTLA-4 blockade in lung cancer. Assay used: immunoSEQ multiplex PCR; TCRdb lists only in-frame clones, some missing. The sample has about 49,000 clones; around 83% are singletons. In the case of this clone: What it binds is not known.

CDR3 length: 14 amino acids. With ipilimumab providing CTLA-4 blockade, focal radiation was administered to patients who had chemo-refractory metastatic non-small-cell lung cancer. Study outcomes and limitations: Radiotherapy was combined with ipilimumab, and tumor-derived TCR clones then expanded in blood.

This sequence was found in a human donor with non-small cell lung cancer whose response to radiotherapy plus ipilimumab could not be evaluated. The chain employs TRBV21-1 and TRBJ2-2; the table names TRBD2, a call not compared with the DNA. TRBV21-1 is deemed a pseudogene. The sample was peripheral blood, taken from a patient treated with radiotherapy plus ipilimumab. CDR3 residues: CASSARDSTGELFF. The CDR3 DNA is TGTGCCAGCAGCGCGCGGGATTCCACCGGGGAGCTGTTTTTT.